This TCR beta chain was sequenced for a study of blood T cell repertoires in COVID-19. CDR1 is KGHSH and CDR2 is LQKENI in the germline V gene. The CDR3 is made up of 13 amino acids. Trimming pared 4 bases from V and 2 bases from J, leaving 8 bases between. Residents of 24 US areas, aged about 18 to 95 years, made up the participants. Grouping used clinical history reported by participants in a survey and questionnaire. Concerning this clone itself: The same CDR3 can be traced to other DNA sequences in this sample.

Per the original data handling: From reference gene primer amplification, estimates of nucleated cell counts were derived. Sequencing was performed with immunoSEQ multiplex PCR; in TCRdb, only in-frame clones are kept and a portion is missing. The V and J calls and clone size come from that table; D and trimming were worked out from the DNA. The table records 200,000 to 300,000 clones, about nine tenths of them present only once. The sequence was collected from a man aged 45-60 years who had been exposed to COVID-19. The sample consisted of PBMCs or T cells enriched from blood (not recorded which). V is TRBV18 and J is TRBJ1-1, with TRBD1 as a possible D gene (5 bases). The CDR3 nucleotides are TGTGCCAGCTCACGAGACAGAAACACTGAAGCTTTCTTT. It is translated as CASSRDRNTEAFF. Full variable domain (remainder filled in from reference TRBV18 and TRBJ1-1): NAGVMQNPRHLVRRRGQEARLRCSPMKGHSHVYWYRQLPEEGLKFMVYLQKENIIDESGMPKERFSAEFPKEGPSILRIQQVVRGDSAAYFCASSRDRNTEAFFGQGTRLTVV.